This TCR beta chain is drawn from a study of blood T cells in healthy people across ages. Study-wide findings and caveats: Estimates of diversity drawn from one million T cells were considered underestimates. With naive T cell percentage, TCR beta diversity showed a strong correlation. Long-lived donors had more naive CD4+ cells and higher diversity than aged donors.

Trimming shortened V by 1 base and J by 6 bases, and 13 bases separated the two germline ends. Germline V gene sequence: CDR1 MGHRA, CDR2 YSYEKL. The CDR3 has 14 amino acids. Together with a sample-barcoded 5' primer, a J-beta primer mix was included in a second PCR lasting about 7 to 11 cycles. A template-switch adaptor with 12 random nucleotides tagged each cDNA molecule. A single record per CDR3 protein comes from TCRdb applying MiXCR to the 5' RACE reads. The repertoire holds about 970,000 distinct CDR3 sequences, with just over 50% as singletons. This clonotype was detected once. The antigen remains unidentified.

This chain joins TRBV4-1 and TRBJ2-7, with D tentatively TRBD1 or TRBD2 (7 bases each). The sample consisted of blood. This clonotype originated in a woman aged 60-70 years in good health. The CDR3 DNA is TGCGCCAGCAGCCAAGTTCAGGGGGGGTGCGAGCAGTACTTC. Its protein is CASSQVQGGCEQYF.